This paragraph covers one TCR beta chain sequence. Per the original methods: Reference gene primer amplification gave nucleated cell count estimates. Only in-frame clones appear in the TCRdb table, and some are missing; sequencing was by immunoSEQ multiplex PCR. That table is the source of V, J and clone size, and D and trimming were worked out from the DNA. Altogether about 180,000 clones are present, roughly 87% being singletons, with the ten largest covering 1.5% to 2%. The CDR3 has 13 amino acids. Germline V CDR1 and CDR2: LNHDA, SQIVND (reference sequence). V lost 4 bases to trimming and J lost 4 bases, with 10 bases between them. This specimen belongs to a study of blood T cell repertoires in COVID-19. Study at large: The samples span acute and convalescent COVID-19 from the United States, Italy and Spain.

The chain is built from TRBV19 and TRBJ2-5; tentatively, D is TRBD2 (6 bases). The sequence was collected from a man younger than 30 who had recovered from COVID-19. The specimen sequenced was peripheral blood. CDR3 bases: TGTGCCAGTAGTACGGGACTCGGAGAGACCCAGTACTTC. This codes for CASSTGLGETQYF. Combining the CDR3 with reference TRBV19 and TRBJ2-5 gives the whole variable domain DGGITQSPKYLFRKEGQNVTLSCEQNLNHDAMYWYRQDPGQGLRLIYYSQIVNDFQKGDIAEGYSVSREKKESFPLTVTSAQKNPTAFYLCASSTGLGETQYFGPGTRLLVL.